The source of this T cell receptor (beta chain) is a study of Ad26.COV2.S vaccination and SARS-CoV-2 variants. Regarding the study as a whole: Total T cell responses may have been underestimated by the TCR breadth and depth analyses.

Treatment indicated: about 20 received Ad26.COV2.S at low or high dose, single or two shots; five or six received placebo; per-sample allocation not given. All samples were drawn on day 63, counting from the first vaccine or placebo injection. The sample came from a Boston adult aged 18-55 years. The data were produced by immunoSEQ multiplex PCR, yet TCRdb's version contains in-frame clones alone and is incomplete. In the table there are some 340,000 clones, 85% of which are singletons. J was trimmed by 4 bases and V by 5 bases; bases with no gene match: 6. CDR1 and CDR2 (germline): LNHDA, SQIVND (reference sequence). CDR3 length equals 15 residues. Note on this clone: The target antigen is unknown.

This TCR derives from a person between 18 and 65 years old who received the Ad26.COV2.S COVID-19 vaccine or a placebo. The sequences come from peripheral blood, collected in a trial of Ad26.COV2.S vaccine versus placebo. The chain carries TRBV19 and TRBJ2-5; the match to TRBD2 covers 11 bases. CDR3 nucleotide sequence: TGTGCCAGTAGTGTGGGACTAGCGGAAGGAGAGACCCAGTACTTC. The encoded protein is CASSVGLAEGETQYF.